Included here is one T cell receptor beta chain sequence, with context. Unmatched junction bases numbered 3, after V lost 7 bases and J lost 3 bases. The CDR3 contains 12 residues. Germline V gene data show CDR1 as SQVTM and CDR2 as ANQGSEA. This sample was included in a study of shared clonotypes between healthy human individuals. Using immunoSEQ multiplex PCR, the repertoire was profiled, and TCRdb retains in-frame clones only, with some absent. The sample yields 230,000 or so clones, just over 65% seen once. Sequenced material: memory CD4+ T cells sorted from blood. The subset denotes: CD45RA-negative fraction. The sequence was collected from a man under 40 in good health. This rearrangement joins TRBV29-1 to TRBJ2-7; 10 nucleotides align to TRBD1. The CDR3 DNA reads as TGCAGCGGGGGGACAGGGGACTACGAGCAGTACTTC. Translating gives CSGGTGDYEQYF.